These 10 T cell receptor beta chains were all obtained from the same sample, sequenced in a study of cytomegalovirus exposure and HLA in healthy donors. The PCR was carried out with 60 Vbeta primers and 13 Jbeta primers. Sequencing used immunoSEQ multiplex PCR; TCRdb keeps in-frame clones, though not all of them. The table has some 190,000 clones, roughly 80% seen once. Material: PBMCs. The receptors stem from a male donor in good health and CMV-seronegative.

The rearrangement links TRBV28 to TRBJ2-3; TRBD2 aligns across 7 bases. V shed 3 bases and J 2 bases; nucleotides not matched to a gene: 8. The CDR3 spans 16 residues. Germline loops: CDR1 MDHEN, CDR2 SYDVKM. CDR3 region: CASSFPGGLYTDTQYF. As DNA, the CDR3 is TGTGCCAGCAGTTTCCCGGGGGGACTATACACAGATACGCAGTATTTT.

Only one count was recorded for this clone. V gene TRBV6-6 combines with J gene TRBJ2-7, with 8 bases fitting TRBD1. The CDR3 has 16 amino acids. From germline, CDR1 is MNHNY and CDR2 SVGAGI (reference sequence). Trimming at V came to 6 bases and at J to 6 bases, leaving 16 bases not matched to a gene. In DNA, the CDR3 is TGTGCCAGCAGCTCCCCGGTCGGCAGGGGGCAATCCGAGCAGTACTTC. Encoded protein: CASSSPVGRGQSEQYF.

For the CDR3, the DNA is TGTGCCAGCAGAAGGACAAAGGGCTACGAGCAGTACTTC. Encoded protein: CASRRTKGYEQYF. The chain couples TRBV27 to TRBJ2-7; the D gene is possibly TRBD1 (5 bases). Germline V lookup: CDR1 MNHEY, CDR2 SMNVEV (reference sequence). The CDR3 contains 13 residues. Trimming stripped 6 bases from V and 3 bases from J, with 12 bases between.

This clone came up a few times. CDR3 in amino acids: CASSLGGGQGDTEAFF. CDR3 coding DNA: TGCGCCAGCAGCTTGGGGGGCGGACAGGGAGACACTGAAGCTTTCTTT. The V gene is TRBV5-1, the J gene TRBJ1-1, with 8 nucleotides matching TRBD1. The germline gives CDR1 SGHRS, CDR2 YFSETQ. The CDR3 has 16 residues. Trimming at V came to 0 bases and at J to 3 bases, leaving 7 bases not matched to a gene.

CDR3 bases: TGTGCCAGCAGCTTTTCACAGGGGGACTATGGCTACACCTTC. Translating it yields CASSFSQGDYGYTF. The J gene is TRBJ1-2, the V gene TRBV13, with 8 bases that match TRBD1. The CDR3 runs to 14 residues. Germline trimming cut 3 bases from V and 3 bases from J; bases unmatched to any gene: 3. Germline V lookup: CDR1 PRHDT, CDR2 FYEKMQ (reference sequence).

This clone was seen only once. The CDR3 is CASSLGETGNQPQHF. DNA of the CDR3: TGTGCCAGCAGCTTAGGCGAGACAGGGAATCAGCCCCAGCATTTT. The chain joins TRBV11-2 to TRBJ1-5, with TRBD1 identical over 7 bases. J lost 4 bases, V lost 1 base, and 4 bases had no gene match. CDR1 is SGHAT, CDR2 FQNNGV, per germline. The CDR3 is 15 amino acids.

This clone was seen a few times. This rearrangement joins TRBV4-1 to TRBJ2-4, with 8 bases fitting TRBD1. Trimming at V came to 0 bases and at J to 7 bases, leaving 5 bases not matched to a gene. In germline, CDR1 is MGHRA, CDR2 YSYEKL. This CDR3 has 15 amino acids. As DNA, the CDR3 is TGCGCCAGCAGCCAAGATGGACAGGGTGCCAACATTCAGTACTTC. This sequence encodes CASSQDGQGANIQYF.

This chain uses TRBV6-7 with TRBJ2-3, with TRBD1 matching over 9 bases. TRBV6-7 is placed among ORFs of uncertain function. The ends lost 4 bases at V and 3 bases at J; junction bases unmatched: 5. The CDR3 runs to 15 residues. In nucleotides, the CDR3 is TGTGCCAGCAGTTCGACAGGGGGTCGGACAGATACGCAGTATTTT. Its translation is CASSSTGGRTDTQYF.

CDR3 DNA: TGTGCCAGCAGTCCCCTGACAGGACTTAGCAATCAGCCCCAGCATTTT. Its translation: CASSPLTGLSNQPQHF. The chain has TRBV27 and TRBJ1-5, with D maybe TRBD1 (6 bases). V was cut by 5 bases and J by 0 bases, with 14 bases left in between. CDR1 and CDR2 (germline): MNHEY, SMNVEV (reference sequence). The CDR3 consists of 16 residues.

The chain combines TRBV28 with TRBJ2-4; D unclear. The CDR3 sequence is 16 residues long. Germline CDR1 is MDHEN and CDR2 is SYDVKM. V was trimmed by 6 bases and J by 0 bases, leaving 15 bases between them. The CDR3 here is CASSLYRHLAKNIQYF. The DNA for the CDR3 is TGTGCCAGCAGCCTCTATCGACACTTAGCCAAAAACATTCAGTACTTC.